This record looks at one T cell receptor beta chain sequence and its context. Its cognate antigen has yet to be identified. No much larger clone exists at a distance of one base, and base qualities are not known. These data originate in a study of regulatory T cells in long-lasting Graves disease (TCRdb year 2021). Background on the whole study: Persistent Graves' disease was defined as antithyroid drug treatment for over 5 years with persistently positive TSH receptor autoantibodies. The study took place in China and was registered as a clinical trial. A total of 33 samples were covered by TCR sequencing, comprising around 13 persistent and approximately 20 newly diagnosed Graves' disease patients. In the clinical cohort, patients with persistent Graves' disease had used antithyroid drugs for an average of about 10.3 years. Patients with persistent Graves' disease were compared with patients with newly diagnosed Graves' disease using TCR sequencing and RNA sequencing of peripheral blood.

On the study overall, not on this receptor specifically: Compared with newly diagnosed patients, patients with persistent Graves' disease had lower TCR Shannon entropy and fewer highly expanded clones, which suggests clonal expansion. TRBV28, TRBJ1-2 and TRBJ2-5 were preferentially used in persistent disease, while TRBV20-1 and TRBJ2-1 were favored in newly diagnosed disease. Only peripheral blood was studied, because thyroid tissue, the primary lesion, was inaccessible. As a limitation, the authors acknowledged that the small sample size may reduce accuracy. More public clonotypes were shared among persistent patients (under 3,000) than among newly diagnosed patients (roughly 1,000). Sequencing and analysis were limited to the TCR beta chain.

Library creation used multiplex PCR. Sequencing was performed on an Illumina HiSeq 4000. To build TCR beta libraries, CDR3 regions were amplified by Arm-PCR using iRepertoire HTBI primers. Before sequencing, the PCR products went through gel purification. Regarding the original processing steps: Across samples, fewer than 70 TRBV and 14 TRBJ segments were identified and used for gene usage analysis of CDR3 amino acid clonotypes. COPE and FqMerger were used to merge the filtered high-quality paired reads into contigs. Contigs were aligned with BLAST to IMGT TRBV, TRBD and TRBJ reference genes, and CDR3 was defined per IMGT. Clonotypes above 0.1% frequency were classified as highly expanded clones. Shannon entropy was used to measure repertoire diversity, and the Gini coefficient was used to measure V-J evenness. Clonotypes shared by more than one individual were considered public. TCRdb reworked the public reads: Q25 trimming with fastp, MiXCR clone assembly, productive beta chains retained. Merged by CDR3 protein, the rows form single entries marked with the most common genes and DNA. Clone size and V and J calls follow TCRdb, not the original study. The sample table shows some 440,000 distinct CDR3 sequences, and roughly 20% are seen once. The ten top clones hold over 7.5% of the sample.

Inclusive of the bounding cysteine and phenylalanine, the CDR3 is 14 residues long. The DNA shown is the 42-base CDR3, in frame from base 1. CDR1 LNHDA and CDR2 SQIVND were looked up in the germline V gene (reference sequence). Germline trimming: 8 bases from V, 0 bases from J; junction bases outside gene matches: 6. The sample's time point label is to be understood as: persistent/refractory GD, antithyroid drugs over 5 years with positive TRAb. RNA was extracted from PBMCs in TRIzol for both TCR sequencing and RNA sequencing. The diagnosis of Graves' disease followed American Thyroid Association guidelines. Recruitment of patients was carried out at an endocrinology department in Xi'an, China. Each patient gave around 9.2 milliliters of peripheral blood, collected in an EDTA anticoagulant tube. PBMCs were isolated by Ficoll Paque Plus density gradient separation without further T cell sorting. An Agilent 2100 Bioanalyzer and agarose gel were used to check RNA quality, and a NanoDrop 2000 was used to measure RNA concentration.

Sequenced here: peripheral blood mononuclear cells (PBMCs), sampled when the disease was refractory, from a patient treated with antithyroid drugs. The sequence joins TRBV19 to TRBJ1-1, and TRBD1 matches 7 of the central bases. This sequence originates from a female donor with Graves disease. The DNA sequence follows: TGTGCCAGTGAACAGGGACAGATGAACACTGAAGCTTTCTTT. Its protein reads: CASEQGQMNTEAFF. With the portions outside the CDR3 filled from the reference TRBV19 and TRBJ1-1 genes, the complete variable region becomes DGGITQSPKYLFRKEGQNVTLSCEQNLNHDAMYWYRQDPGQGLRLIYYSQIVNDFQKGDIAEGYSVSREKKESFPLTVTSAQKNPTAFYLCASEQGQMNTEAFFGQGTRLTVV.